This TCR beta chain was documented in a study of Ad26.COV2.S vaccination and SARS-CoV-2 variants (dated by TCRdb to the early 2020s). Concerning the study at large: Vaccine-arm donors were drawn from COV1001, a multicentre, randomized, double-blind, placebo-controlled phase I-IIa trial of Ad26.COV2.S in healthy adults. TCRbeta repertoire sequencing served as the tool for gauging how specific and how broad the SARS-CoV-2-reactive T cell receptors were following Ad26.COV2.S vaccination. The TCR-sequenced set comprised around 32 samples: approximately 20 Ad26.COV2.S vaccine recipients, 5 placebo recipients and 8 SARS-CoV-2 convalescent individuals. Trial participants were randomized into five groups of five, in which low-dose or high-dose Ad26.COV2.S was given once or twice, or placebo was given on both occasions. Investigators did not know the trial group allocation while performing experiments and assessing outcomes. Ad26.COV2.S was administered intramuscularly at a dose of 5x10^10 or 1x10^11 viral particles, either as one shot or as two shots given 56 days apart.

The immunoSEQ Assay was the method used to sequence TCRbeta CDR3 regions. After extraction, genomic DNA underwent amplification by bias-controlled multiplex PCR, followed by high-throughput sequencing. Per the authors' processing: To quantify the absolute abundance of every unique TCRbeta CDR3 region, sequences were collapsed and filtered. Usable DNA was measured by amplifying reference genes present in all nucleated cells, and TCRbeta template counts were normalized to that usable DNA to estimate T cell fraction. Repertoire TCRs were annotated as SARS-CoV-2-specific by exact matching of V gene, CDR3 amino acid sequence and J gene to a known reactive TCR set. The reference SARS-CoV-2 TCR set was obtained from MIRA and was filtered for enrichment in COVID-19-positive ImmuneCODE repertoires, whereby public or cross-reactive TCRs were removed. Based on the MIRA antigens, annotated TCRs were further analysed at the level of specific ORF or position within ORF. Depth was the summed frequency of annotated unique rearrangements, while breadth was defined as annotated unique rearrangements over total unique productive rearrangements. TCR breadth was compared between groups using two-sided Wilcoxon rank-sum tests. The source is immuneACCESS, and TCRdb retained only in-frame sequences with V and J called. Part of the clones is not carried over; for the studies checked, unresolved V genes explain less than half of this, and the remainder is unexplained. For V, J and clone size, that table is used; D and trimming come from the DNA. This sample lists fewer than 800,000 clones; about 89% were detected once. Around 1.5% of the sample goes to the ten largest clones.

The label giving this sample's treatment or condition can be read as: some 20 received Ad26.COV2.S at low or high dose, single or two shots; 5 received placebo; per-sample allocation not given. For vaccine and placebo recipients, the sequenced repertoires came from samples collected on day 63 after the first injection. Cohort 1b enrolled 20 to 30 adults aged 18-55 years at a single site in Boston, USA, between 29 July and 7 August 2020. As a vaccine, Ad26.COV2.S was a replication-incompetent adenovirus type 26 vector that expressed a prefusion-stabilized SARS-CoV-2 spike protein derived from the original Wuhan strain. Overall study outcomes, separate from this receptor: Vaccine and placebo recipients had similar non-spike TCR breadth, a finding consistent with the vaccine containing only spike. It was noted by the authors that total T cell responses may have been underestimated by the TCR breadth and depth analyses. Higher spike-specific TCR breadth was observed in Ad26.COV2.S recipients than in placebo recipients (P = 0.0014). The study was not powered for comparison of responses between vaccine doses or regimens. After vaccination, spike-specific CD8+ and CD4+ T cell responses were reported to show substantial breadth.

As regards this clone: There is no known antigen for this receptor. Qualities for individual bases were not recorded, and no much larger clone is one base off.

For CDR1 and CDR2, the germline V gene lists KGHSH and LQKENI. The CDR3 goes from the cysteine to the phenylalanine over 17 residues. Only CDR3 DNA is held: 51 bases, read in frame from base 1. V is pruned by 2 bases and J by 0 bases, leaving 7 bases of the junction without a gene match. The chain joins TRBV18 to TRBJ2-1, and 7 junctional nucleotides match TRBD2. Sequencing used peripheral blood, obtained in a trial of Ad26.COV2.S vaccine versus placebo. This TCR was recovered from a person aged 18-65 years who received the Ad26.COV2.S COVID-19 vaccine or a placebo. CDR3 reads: CASSPSASGRSYNEQFF. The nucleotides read TGTGCCAGCTCACCATCGGCTAGCGGACGCTCCTACAATGAGCAGTTCTTC.